Below, 31 T cell receptor beta chains from the same sample are listed, as sequenced in a study of T cells in Graves' hyperthyroidism and ophthalmopathy (dated by TCRdb to about 2019). Receptors were amplified or captured by multiplex PCR. This sample was sequenced with an Illumina HiSeq 2000. The TCR beta CDR3 regions were amplified from the RNA transcripts. For the first round of RT-PCR on the TCR CDR3, the HTBI primer set was used together with the Qiagen OneStep RT-PCR kit. TCRdb itself trimmed the public reads at Q25 with fastp, ran MiXCR and retained productive beta chains. Entries are consolidated by CDR3 protein sequence, retaining the most common genes and DNA. The sample data list about 480,000 distinct CDR3 sequences, and approximately 23% of these were observed just once. The top ten clonotypes cover around 54% of the sample. Sequencing input: blood. The receptors were sampled from a woman in her seventies with Graves' ophthalmopathy.

J is TRBJ1-2 and V is TRBV28; 7 nucleotides line up with TRBD1. CDR3 length: 14 amino acids. Germline V gives CDR1 MDHEN, CDR2 SYDVKM. J lost 0 bases, V lost 6 bases, and 4 bases had no gene match. The CDR3 DNA reads as TGTGCCAGCAGACCACAGGGGACTAACTATGGCTACACCTTC. It specifies CASRPQGTNYGYTF.

This clonotype was detected a few times. The gene calls are TRBV11-2 and TRBJ2-1; unclear D gene. The CDR3 is made up of 12 amino acids. Between the trimmed V and J ends, which lost 7 bases and 1 base, there was a span of 5 bases. Germline CDR1 is SGHAT and CDR2 is FQNNGV. The CDR3 bases are TGTGCCAGCACGCCATCCTACAATGAGCAGTTCTTC. It encodes CASTPSYNEQFF.

There are a few counts of this clonotype. This chain joins TRBV20-1 and TRBJ2-3; 7 bases are a match to TRBD2. Germline V gives CDR1 DFQATT, CDR2 SNEGSKA (reference sequence). This CDR3 has 17 amino acids. V gave up 5 bases and J gave up 3 bases; unmatched junction bases: 17. The DNA for the CDR3 is TGCAGTGCTCCCCCCCGGGGTGCGGTCGGGGGGACAGATACGCAGTATTTT. Translated, it gives CSAPPRGAVGGTDTQYF.

V is TRBV11-2 and J is TRBJ2-1; 8 nucleotides line up with TRBD2. Germline V gene lookup returns CDR1 SGHAT and CDR2 FQNNGV. Losses at the gene ends were 6 bases for V and 7 bases for J; bases not matched to a gene: 11. This CDR3 contains 15 residues. The CDR3 here is CASSLSSGGRNEQFF. In DNA, the CDR3 is TGTGCCAGCAGTCTTAGTTCGGGGGGGCGGAATGAGCAGTTCTTC.

This clonotype has just a few counts. DNA of the CDR3: TGTGCCAGCAGAGCTCAGACCGGGACAAGGAACTACGAGCAGTACTTC. Its protein product is CASRAQTGTRNYEQYF. The chain employs TRBV2 and TRBJ2-7, with D maybe TRBD1 (6 bases). With 6 bases removed from V and 3 bases from J, the gap between germline ends came to 21 bases. Germline V gene data show CDR1 as SNHLY and CDR2 as FYNNEI. The CDR3 is made up of 16 amino acids.

V usage is TRBV10-3 and J usage is TRBJ1-1; 9 nucleotides line up with TRBD1. Per germline, CDR1 ENHRY and CDR2 SYGVKD. The CDR3 has 14 amino acids. V lost 6 bases, J lost 0 bases, and 2 bases stayed unmatched. CDR3 sequence: CAIRGTGMNTEAFF. The CDR3 DNA follows: TGTGCCATCAGGGGGACAGGGATGAACACTGAAGCTTTCTTT.

This clonotype has ten or more counts. The chain has TRBV5-1 and TRBJ1-6; D is ambiguous. CDR3 length: 13 amino acids. Germline V gives CDR1 SGHRS, CDR2 YFSETQ. The germline V and J ends were trimmed by 2 bases and 11 bases, with 11 bases remaining between them. The CDR3 bases are TGCGCCAGCAGCTTCGGGGATCTGGCACCCCTCCACTTT. This translates into CASSFGDLAPLHF.

The chain links TRBV6-1 to TRBJ2-7, with a possible D match to TRBD1 (6 bases). Trimming pared 5 bases from V and 7 bases from J, leaving 18 bases between. The germline V gene encodes CDR1 MNHNS and CDR2 SASEGT. The CDR3 is 14 residues long. The CDR3 DNA follows: TGTGCCAGCAGTCCCATGACCTCGGACAGAGAGCAGTACTTC. Its protein is CASSPMTSDREQYF.

Only one count was recorded for this clonotype. This sequence joins TRBV6-2 or TRBV6-3 and TRBJ1-2, with 7 nucleotides matching TRBD1. The junction had 15 bases not matched to a gene; V was cut back by 5 bases and J by 3 bases. Germline V gene lookup returns CDR1 MNHEY and CDR2 SVGEGT. There are 17 residues in the CDR3. The CDR3 protein is CASSHYQTGAPDYGYTF. In DNA form, the CDR3 reads TGTGCCAGCAGTCACTACCAAACAGGGGCACCGGACTATGGCTACACCTTC.

This clonotype was detected a few times. The J gene is TRBJ2-1, the V gene TRBV6-2 or TRBV6-3; D possibly uses TRBD1 or TRBD2 (5 bases each). Germline-derived CDR1 and CDR2 are MNHEY and SVGEGT. The CDR3 covers 16 residues. Trimming took off 6 bases at V and 8 bases at J, with 23 bases between the two ends. The DNA for the CDR3 is TGTGCCAGCAGCCTCCTCCGGGACCGTCGTAGTGATGAGCAGTTCTTC. It encodes CASSLLRDRRSDEQFF.

This rearrangement joins TRBV9 to TRBJ1-4, with D hard to call. The CDR3 is 15 amino acids. V was cut by 2 bases and J by 2 bases, with 10 bases left in between. CDR1 SGDLS and CDR2 YYNGEE come from the germline V gene. CDR3 loop: CASSVQAATNEKLFF. The CDR3 nucleotides read TGTGCCAGCAGCGTCCAGGCTGCGACTAATGAAAAACTGTTTTTT.

This clonotype showed up just once. This may be a read error: a much more frequent sequence differs by one nucleotide. The V call is TRBV3-1, the J call TRBJ1-1; D ambiguous. This CDR3 has 14 amino acids. Germline V gene sequence: CDR1 LGHDT, CDR2 YNNKEL (reference sequence). Between the trimmed V and J ends, which lost 4 bases and 2 bases, there was a span of 11 bases. CDR3 protein: CASSRIMGNTEAFF. The CDR3, as DNA: TGTGCCAGCAGCCGGATTATGGGCAACACTGAAGCTTTCTTT.

About this clonotype: A much larger clone differs by one base, so this may be a read error. The V and J genes are TRBV7-8 and TRBJ2-7; D perhaps matches TRBD1 (5 bases). The germline gives CDR1 SGHVS, CDR2 FQNEAQ. The CDR3 runs 13 residues. CDR3 sequence (DNA): TGTGCCGGCAGCTTAGTCCAGGGTTACGAGCAGTACTTC. Translated, it gives CAGSLVQGYEQYF.

This clonotype has just a few counts. The chain uses TRBV20-1 and TRBJ1-1; D remains unclear. Trimming pared 0 bases from V and 1 base from J, leaving 12 bases between. There are 15 residues in the CDR3. From germline, CDR1 is DFQATT and CDR2 SNEGSKA (reference sequence). Here the CDR3 reads CSARDGWVENTEAFF. For the CDR3, the DNA is TGCAGTGCTAGAGATGGGTGGGTGGAGAACACTGAAGCTTTCTTT.

This clonotype was observed a few times. This CDR3 is CASSLDPGGGEAFF. CDR3 nucleotide sequence: TGCGCCAGCAGCTTGGACCCAGGGGGGGGTGAAGCTTTCTTT. The chain couples TRBV5-1 to TRBJ1-1, with 7 bases matching TRBD1. Per germline, CDR1 SGHRS and CDR2 YFSETQ. Losses at the gene ends were 0 bases for V and 7 bases for J; bases not matched to a gene: 6. This CDR3 is 14 amino acids long.

Details on this clonotype: One base away lies a much larger clone, so this may be a sequencing read error. This chain uses TRBV6-2 or TRBV6-3 with TRBJ1-1, with D hard to call. CDR1 is MNHEY and CDR2 is SVGEGT in the germline V gene. V was pared by 7 bases and J by 5 bases, with 14 bases between. CDR3 size: 13 residues. CDR3 nucleotide sequence: TGTGCCAGCATTTATAGCGGGAGGACTGAAGCTTTCTTT. Amino acids: CASIYSGRTEAFF.

This clonotype showed up just a few times. Germline and junction disagree at one end, which may indicate a read error. This sequence joins TRBV20-1 and TRBJ1-6; perhaps TRBD1 as D (5 bases). The CDR3 length is 12 residues. Germline CDR1 and CDR2: DFQATT and SNEGSKA (reference sequence). The CDR3 here is CNASGRDSPLHF. DNA of the CDR3: TGCAATGCTAGTGGGAGGGACTCACCCCTCCACTTT.

V gene TRBV3-1 combines with J gene TRBJ2-5; 11 bases align to TRBD2. Germline V gene data show CDR1 as LGHDT and CDR2 as YNNKEL (reference sequence). The CDR3 consists of 18 residues. Trimming took 2 bases from V and 1 from J; bases not matched to a gene: 9. This chain's CDR3 is CASSQYTSGSGPQETQYF. The CDR3 DNA reads TGTGCCAGCAGCCAATATACTAGCGGGAGCGGCCCCCAAGAGACCCAGTACTTC.

The chain couples TRBV4-1 to TRBJ1-4; D is uncertain. Germline CDR1 is MGHRA and CDR2 is YSYEKL. Trimming took off 2 bases at V and 13 bases at J, with 17 bases between the two ends. CDR3 length: 14 amino acids. CDR3: CASSQMARDIILFF. CDR3 DNA: TGCGCCAGCAGCCAAATGGCCCGGGATATAATACTGTTTTTT.

About this clonotype itself: With a much larger clone just one base away, this may be a read error. The chain has TRBV9 and TRBJ1-1; D remains ambiguous. There are 12 residues in the CDR3. V was shortened by 1 base and J by 3 bases, with 4 bases between the two germline ends. Germline values: CDR1 SGDLS, CDR2 YYNGEE. Here the CDR3 DNA reads TGTGCCAGCAGCGTACAGGACACTGAAGCTTTCTTT. Protein sequence: CASSVQDTEAFF.

This chain joins TRBV10-2 and TRBJ2-7; 7 bases agree with TRBD2. CDR3 length equals 13 residues. The germline CDR1 and CDR2 sequences are WSHSY and SAAADI. The V segment lost 5 bases and the J segment 0 bases; nucleotides outside the gene matches: 1. DNA for the CDR3: TGCGCCAGCAGTAAGCGGGACTCCTACGAGCAGTACTTC. Translating it yields CASSKRDSYEQYF.

This clonotype was seen only a few times. The chain is built from TRBV6-5 and TRBJ2-3; 11 bases agree with TRBD2. Germline CDR1 is MNHEY and CDR2 is SVGAGI. This CDR3 has 18 amino acids. Unmatched junction bases numbered 9, after V lost 0 bases and J lost 4 bases. This CDR3 is CASSYSPSSGRKPDTQYF. Here the CDR3 DNA reads TGTGCCAGCAGTTACTCCCCATCTAGCGGGAGGAAGCCAGATACGCAGTATTTT.

In its sample, this clonotype was seen many times. The V gene is TRBV7-2, the J gene TRBJ2-3; the match to TRBD2 covers 14 bases. Per germline, CDR1 SGHTA and CDR2 FQGNSA. The V segment lost 5 bases and the J segment 5 bases; nucleotides outside the gene matches: 6. The CDR3 sequence is 16 residues long. This CDR3 reads CASSGGLAGVLDTQYF. The DNA of the CDR3 is TGTGCCAGCAGCGGGGGACTAGCGGGAGTTCTAGATACGCAGTATTTT.

This rearrangement joins TRBV7-2 to TRBJ2-1; D call uncertain. The CDR3 contains 13 residues. V gave up 5 bases and J gave up 6 bases, with 11 bases separating them. CDR1 is SGHTA and CDR2 is FQGNSA in the germline V gene. The CDR3 nucleotides read TGTGCCAGCAGCCAACCTTTTATCAATGAGCAGTTCTTC. Translated, it gives CASSQPFINEQFF.

This rearrangement joins TRBV19 to TRBJ2-1; no definite D call. Germline loops: CDR1 LNHDA, CDR2 SQIVND (reference sequence). The germline V and J ends were trimmed by 5 bases and 15 bases, with 11 bases remaining between them. The CDR3 is 10 amino acids. The CDR3 nucleotides are TGTGCCAGTAGTGTGTCCGAAGGGTTCTTC. This translates into CASSVSEGFF.

This clonotype was counted at least ten times. The chain links TRBV12-3 or TRBV12-4 to TRBJ1-5, with D tentatively TRBD1 (5 bases). There are 15 residues in the CDR3. V lost 6 bases and J lost 2, with 14 bases in between. The CDR3, as DNA: TGTGCCAGCAGCTTACTACCACAGGGCAATCAGCCCCAGCATTTT. It yields the protein CASSLLPQGNQPQHF.

This clonotype was seen many times. The J gene is TRBJ1-2, the V gene TRBV28; 12 bases align to TRBD1. Germline CDR1 and CDR2: MDHEN and SYDVKM. This CDR3 is 15 amino acids long. V was pared by 4 bases and J by 2 bases, with 2 bases of the junction left unmatched. The CDR3 coding sequence is TGTGCCAGCAGTTCGGGACAGGGGGCGAACTATGGCTACACCTTC. Amino acids: CASSSGQGANYGYTF.

About this clonotype itself: A read error may produce the germline difference seen at one junction end. The CDR3: CASSPQGKFSPLHF. The CDR3 nucleotides read TGTGCCAGCTCTCCACAGGGGAAATTTTCACCCCTCCACTTT. The chain uses TRBV18 and TRBJ1-6, with 7 bases aligning to TRBD1. CDR3 length: 14 residues. CDR1 and CDR2 (germline): KGHSH, LQKENI.

This clonotype was counted many times. The chain employs TRBV6-6 and TRBJ1-2; no clear D gene. Germline loops: CDR1 MNHNY, CDR2 SVGAGI (reference sequence). Deletions cut 0 bases from V and 4 bases from J, with 15 bases between. The CDR3 consists of 16 residues. CDR3 sequence reads: CASSYSGGRLGYGYTF. The CDR3 DNA reads TGTGCCAGCAGTTACTCGGGAGGGCGGTTAGGCTATGGCTACACCTTC.

This clonotype was observed a single time. The junction departs from germline at one end; a sequencing error may be responsible. The gene calls are TRBV15 and TRBJ2-7, with a possible D match to TRBD1 (6 bases). In germline, CDR1 is LNHNV, CDR2 YYDKDF (reference sequence). CDR3 length: 14 residues. CDR3 amino acids: CATSLGQGSSEQYF. The CDR3 DNA follows: TGTGCCACCAGCCTCGGGCAGGGGTCCTCCGAGCAGTACTTC.

In nucleotides, the CDR3 is TGTGCCAGCAGCACCGGGCTTCCTACGGAGCCCCAGCATTTT. Amino acid sequence: CASSTGLPTEPQHF. The rearrangement joins TRBV7-2 to TRBJ1-5; D ambiguous. The CDR3 is 14 residues long. Germline V gene sequence: CDR1 SGHTA, CDR2 FQGNSA. Trimming pared 5 bases from V and 8 bases from J, leaving 16 bases between.